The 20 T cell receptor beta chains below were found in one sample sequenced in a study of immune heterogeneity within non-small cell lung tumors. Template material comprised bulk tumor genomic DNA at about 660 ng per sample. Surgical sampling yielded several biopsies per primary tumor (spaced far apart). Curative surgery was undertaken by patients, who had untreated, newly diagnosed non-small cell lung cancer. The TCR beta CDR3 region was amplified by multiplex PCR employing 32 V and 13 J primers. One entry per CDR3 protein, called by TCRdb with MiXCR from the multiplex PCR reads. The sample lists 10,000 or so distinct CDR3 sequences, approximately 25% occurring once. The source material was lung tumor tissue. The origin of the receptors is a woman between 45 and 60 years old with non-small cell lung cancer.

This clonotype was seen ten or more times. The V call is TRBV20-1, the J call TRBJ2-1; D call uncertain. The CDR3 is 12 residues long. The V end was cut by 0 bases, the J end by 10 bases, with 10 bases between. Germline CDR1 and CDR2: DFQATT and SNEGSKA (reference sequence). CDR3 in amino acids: CSAREYTQEQFF. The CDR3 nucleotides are TGCAGTGCTAGAGAGTACACCCAAGAGCAGTTCTTC.

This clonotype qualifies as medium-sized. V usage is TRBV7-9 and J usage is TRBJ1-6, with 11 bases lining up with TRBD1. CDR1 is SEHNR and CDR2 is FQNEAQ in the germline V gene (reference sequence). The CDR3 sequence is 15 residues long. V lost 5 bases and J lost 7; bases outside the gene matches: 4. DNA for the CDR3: TGTGCCAGCAGCCAGGGGACAGGGGGAAATTCACCCCTCCACTTT. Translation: CASSQGTGGNSPLHF.

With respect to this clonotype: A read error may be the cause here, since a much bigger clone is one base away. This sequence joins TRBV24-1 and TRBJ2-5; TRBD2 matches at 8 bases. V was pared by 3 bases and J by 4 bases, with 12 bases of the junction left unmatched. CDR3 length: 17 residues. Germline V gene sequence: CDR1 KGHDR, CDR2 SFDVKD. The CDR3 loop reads CATSDDSGGRRAETQYF. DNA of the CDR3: TGTGCCACCAGTGATGATTCTGGCGGGAGGAGGGCAGAGACCCAGTACTTC.

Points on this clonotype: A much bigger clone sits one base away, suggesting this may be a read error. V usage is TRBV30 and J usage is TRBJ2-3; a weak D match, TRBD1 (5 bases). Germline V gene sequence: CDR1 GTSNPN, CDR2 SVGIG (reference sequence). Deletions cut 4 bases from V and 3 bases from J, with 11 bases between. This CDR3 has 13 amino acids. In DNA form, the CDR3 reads TGTGCCTGGAATGGACAAATAACAGATACGCAGTATTTT. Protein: CAWNGQITDTQYF.

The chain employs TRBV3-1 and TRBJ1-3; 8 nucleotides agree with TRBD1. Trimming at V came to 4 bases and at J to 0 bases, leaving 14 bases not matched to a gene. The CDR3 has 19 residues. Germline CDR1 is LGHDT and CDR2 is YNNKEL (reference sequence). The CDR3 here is CASSPSPGQGRTSGNTIYF. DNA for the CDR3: TGTGCCAGCAGCCCTTCTCCCGGACAGGGTAGGACCTCTGGAAACACCATATATTTT.

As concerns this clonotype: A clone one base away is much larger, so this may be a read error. The CDR3 sequence: CASGLEGGLSNEQFF. CDR3 DNA: TGTGCCAGCGGACTAGAGGGGGGGCTAAGCAATGAGCAGTTCTTC. The V call is TRBV12-3 or TRBV12-4, the J call TRBJ2-1; TRBD2 might be the D (7 bases). V lost 8 bases to trimming and J lost 6 bases, with 20 bases between them. The CDR3 is made up of 15 amino acids.

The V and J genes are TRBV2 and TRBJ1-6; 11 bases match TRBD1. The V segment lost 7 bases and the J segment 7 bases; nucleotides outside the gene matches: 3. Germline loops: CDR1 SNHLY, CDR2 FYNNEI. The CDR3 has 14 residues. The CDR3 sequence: CASKGTGGNSPLHF. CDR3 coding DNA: TGTGCCAGCAAGGGGACAGGGGGGAATTCACCCCTCCACTTT.

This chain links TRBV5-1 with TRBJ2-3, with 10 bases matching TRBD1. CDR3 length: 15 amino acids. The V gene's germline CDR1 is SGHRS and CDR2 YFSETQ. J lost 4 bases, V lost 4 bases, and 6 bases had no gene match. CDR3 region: CASSLQDRGADTQYF. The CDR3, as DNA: TGCGCCAGCAGCCTCCAGGACAGGGGGGCAGATACGCAGTATTTT.

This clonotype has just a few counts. DNA of the CDR3: TGTGCCAGCAGCCGCAGGGGGTCAGGCACAGATACGCAGTATTTT. It yields the protein CASSRRGSGTDTQYF. The chain combines TRBV7-9 with TRBJ2-3; TRBD1 matches at 7 bases. J was trimmed by 1 base and V by 5 bases; bases with no gene match: 6. CDR1 is SEHNR and CDR2 is FQNEAQ in the germline V gene (reference sequence). The CDR3 sequence is 15 residues long.

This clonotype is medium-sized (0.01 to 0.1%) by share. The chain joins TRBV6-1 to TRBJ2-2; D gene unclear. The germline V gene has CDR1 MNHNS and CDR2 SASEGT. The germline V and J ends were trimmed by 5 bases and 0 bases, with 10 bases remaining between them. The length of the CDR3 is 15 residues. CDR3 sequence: CASSYHNTNTGELFF. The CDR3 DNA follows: TGTGCCAGCAGTTACCACAATACGAACACCGGGGAGCTGTTTTTT.

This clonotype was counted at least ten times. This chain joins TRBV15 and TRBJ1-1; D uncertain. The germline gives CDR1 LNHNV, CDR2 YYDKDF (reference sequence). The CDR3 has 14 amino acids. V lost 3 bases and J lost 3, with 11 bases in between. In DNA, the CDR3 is TGTGCCACCAGCAGTAACGAGAAGGACACTGAAGCTTTCTTT. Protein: CATSSNEKDTEAFF.

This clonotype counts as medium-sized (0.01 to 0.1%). The CDR3 here is CASSSLPGTSGRDLGEQYF. CDR3 nucleotides: TGCGCCAGCAGCTCACTTCCAGGGACTAGCGGGAGGGATCTCGGCGAGCAGTACTTC. This rearrangement joins TRBV5-1 to TRBJ2-7; 16 bases line up with TRBD2. The junction had 15 bases not matched to a gene; V was cut back by 3 bases and J by 6 bases. The CDR3 sequence is 19 residues long. The germline V gene encodes CDR1 SGHRS and CDR2 YFSETQ.

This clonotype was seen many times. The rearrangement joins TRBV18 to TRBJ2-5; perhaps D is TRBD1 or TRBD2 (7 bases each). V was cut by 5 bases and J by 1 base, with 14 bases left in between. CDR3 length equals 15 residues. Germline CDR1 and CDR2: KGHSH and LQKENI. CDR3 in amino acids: CASSATRGGQETQYF. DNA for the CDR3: TGTGCCAGCTCAGCAACCAGGGGGGGCCAAGAGACCCAGTACTTC.

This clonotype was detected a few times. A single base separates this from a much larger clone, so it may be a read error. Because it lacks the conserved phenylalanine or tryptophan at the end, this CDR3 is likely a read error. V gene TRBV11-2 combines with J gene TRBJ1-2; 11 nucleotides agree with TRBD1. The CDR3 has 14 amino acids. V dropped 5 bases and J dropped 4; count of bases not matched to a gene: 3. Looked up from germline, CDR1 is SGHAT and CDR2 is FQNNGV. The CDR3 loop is CASSRTGGAYGYTL. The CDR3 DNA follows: TGTGCCAGCAGCCGGACAGGGGGCGCCTATGGCTACACCCTC.

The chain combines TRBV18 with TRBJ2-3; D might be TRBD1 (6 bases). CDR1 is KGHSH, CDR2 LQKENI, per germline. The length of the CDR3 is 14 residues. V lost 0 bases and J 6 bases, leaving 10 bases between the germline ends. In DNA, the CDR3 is TGTGCCAGCTCACCACCCGCCACAGGGGATACGCAGTATTTT. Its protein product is CASSPPATGDTQYF.

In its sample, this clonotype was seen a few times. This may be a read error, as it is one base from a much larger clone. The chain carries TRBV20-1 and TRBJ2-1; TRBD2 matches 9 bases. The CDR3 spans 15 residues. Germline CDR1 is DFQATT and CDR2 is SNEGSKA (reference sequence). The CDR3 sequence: CSVSLWRGGQDEQLF. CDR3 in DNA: TGCAGTGTAAGCCTCTGGCGGGGGGGCCAGGATGAGCAGCTCTTC.

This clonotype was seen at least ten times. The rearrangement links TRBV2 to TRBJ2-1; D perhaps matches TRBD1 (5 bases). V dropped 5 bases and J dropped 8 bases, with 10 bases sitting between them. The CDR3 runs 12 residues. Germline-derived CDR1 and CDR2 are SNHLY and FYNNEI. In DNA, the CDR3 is TGTGCCAGCAGTTCAGGGTTGGATGAGCAGTTCTTC. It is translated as CASSSGLDEQFF.

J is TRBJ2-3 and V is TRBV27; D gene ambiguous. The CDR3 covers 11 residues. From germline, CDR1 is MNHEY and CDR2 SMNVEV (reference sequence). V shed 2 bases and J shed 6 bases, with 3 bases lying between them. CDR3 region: CASSLRDTQYF. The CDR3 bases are TGTGCCAGCAGTTTAAGGGATACGCAGTATTTT.

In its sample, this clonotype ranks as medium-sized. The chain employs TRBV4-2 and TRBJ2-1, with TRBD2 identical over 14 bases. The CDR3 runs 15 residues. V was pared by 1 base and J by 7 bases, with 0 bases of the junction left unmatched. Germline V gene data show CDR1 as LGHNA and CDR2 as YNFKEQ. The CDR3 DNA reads TGTGCCAGCAGCCAAGGGACTAGCGGGAGGAATGAGCAGTTCTTC. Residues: CASSQGTSGRNEQFF.

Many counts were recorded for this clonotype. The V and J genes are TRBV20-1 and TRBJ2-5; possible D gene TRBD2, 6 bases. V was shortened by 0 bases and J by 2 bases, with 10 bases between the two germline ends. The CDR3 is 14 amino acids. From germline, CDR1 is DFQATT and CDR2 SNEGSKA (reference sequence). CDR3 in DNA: TGCAGTGCTAGAGATCTCGGGACTCAAGAGACCCAGTACTTC. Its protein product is CSARDLGTQETQYF.